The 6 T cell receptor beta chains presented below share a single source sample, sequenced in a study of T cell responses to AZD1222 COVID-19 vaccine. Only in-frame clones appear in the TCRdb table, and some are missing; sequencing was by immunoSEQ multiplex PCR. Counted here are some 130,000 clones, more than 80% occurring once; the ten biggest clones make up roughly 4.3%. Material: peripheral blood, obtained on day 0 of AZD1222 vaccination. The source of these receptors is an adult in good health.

In DNA form, the CDR3 reads TGTGCCAGCAGTCTAGGGACAGGAAATTCACCCCTCCACTTT. Its protein product is CASSLGTGNSPLHF. The V call is TRBV2, the J call TRBJ1-6; 8 bases are shared with TRBD1. Germline V gene data show CDR1 as SNHLY and CDR2 as FYNNEI. The junction had 4 bases not matched to a gene; V was cut back by 5 bases and J by 7 bases. This CDR3 comprises 14 residues.

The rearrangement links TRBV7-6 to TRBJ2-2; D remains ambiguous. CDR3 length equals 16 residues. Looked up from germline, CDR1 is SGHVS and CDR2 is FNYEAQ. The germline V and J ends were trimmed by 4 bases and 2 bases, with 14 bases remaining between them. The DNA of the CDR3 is TGTGCCAGCAGCTCCCAGCTTTCGTCAAACACCGGGGAGCTGTTTTTT. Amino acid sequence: CASSSQLSSNTGELFF.

Here the CDR3 reads CASSVGVQTDTQYF. The CDR3 DNA reads TGTGCCAGCAGCGTAGGGGTTCAGACAGATACGCAGTATTTT. The J gene is TRBJ2-3, the V gene TRBV4-2; weak D call: TRBD1 (5 bases). CDR3 length: 14 amino acids. V lost 5 bases and J 3 bases, leaving 12 bases between the germline ends. Germline V lookup: CDR1 LGHNA, CDR2 YNFKEQ.

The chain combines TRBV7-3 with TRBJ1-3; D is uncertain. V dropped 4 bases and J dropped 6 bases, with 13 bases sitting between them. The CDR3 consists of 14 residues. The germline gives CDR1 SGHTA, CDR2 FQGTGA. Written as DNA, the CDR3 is TGTGCCAGCAGCTACCGGGGAAGGGAAAACACCATATATTTT. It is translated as CASSYRGRENTIYF.

The chain's CDR3 is CASRAGTTNTEAFF. The CDR3, as DNA: TGTGCCAGCAGGGCCGGGACAACGAACACTGAAGCTTTCTTT. The chain joins TRBV28 to TRBJ1-1; a possible D gene is TRBD1 (6 bases). Deletions cut 6 bases from V and 1 base from J, with 12 bases between. CDR3 length equals 14 residues. From germline, CDR1 is MDHEN and CDR2 SYDVKM.

The CDR3 DNA sequence: TGTGCCAGCAGTTTAAGGGAGGTCGCGGGGTCACCCCTCCACTTT. Protein product: CASSLREVAGSPLHF. V usage is TRBV28 and J usage is TRBJ1-6, with unresolved D. The CDR3 is 15 amino acids. The V end was cut by 2 bases, the J end by 10 bases, with 15 bases between. From germline, CDR1 is MDHEN and CDR2 SYDVKM.